This TCR beta chain originates from a study of shared clonotypes between healthy human individuals (dated by TCRdb to the early 2020s). Regarding the research as a whole: The cohort included a few men and a couple of women between 18 and 49 years of age. Between about 0.85 and 10 billion PBMCs per donor were obtained by leukapheresis. For each donor, CD4 naive and CD4 memory were each given three plates, CD8 naive was given two plates, and CD8 memory was given one plate. To increase sequencing depth and limit assay-specific biases, TCR repertoire library preparation and sequencing were carried out by different laboratories using diverse techniques. To estimate repertoire size and how much clonotypes are shared between individuals, the study performed deep sequencing of blood TCR repertoires from about 5 healthy adults. What the authors observed across the whole study: Approximately 5% of naive CD4, 3.5% of naive CD8, 2.3% of memory CD4, and about 0.4% of memory CD8 clonotypes were shared across several donors. Compared with non-shared clonotypes, clonotypes shared by all four sorted-subset donors had higher generation probabilities. Pairwise subsampling led to the expectation that sequencing depth would affect the degree of clonotype sharing among donors. Incomplete sequencing was indicated by rarefaction of sorted-subset datasets, despite the large sequencing depth. Larger estimated clonotype richness was generally found for naive subsets than for memory subsets. Only blood was sampled, and tissue TCR repertoires likely differ from those in blood. Because the study included only a small number of donors, the genetic and exposure-history diversity represented was limited.

TCR CDR3 regions were amplified from genomic DNA by multiplex PCR using the deep immunoSEQ assay. Extracted genomic DNA from each cell subset was spread evenly across all wells of several immunoSEQ 96-well plates, with each plate serving as a replicate. Each replicate PCR for sorted subsets received roughly 200 ng genomic DNA, equal to some 32,000 T cell genomes. The purified libraries were quantified using a Qubit 3.0 fluorometer, sized with a Bioanalyzer 2100, and then quantified again using the KAPA Library Quantification kit. Each immunoSEQ 96-well plate was sequenced on its own single-read 150-cycle Illumina NextSeq 550 flow cell. Per the original workflow: Because the immunoSEQ output included only junctional sequences and no quality scores, the filtering could not be the same as the filtering used for full-length reads. Sequences were annotated with PyIR, a Python wrapper for IgBLAST v1.9, and V/J genes and CDR3 were assigned using IMGT germline references. Reads were filtered out if the reads had weak V/J assignments (E-value above 1e-6), no CDR3, stop codons, out-of-frame junctions, or ambiguous translated residues. V3J clonotypes were defined as sequences sharing the same inferred V gene, J gene, and CDR3 amino acid sequence. To compute the percentage overlap between repertoires, the number of shared unique clonotypes was divided by the size of the smaller repertoire. Repertoire richness was assessed with RTK rarefaction, the Chao1 estimator, and Recon v2.1 estimates of unobserved clonotypes. OLGA was used to compute generation probabilities for all TCRbeta clonotypes that the gDNA method yielded from a handful of donors. The immuneACCESS repertoire file appears here via TCRdb, limited to in-frame rearrangements. These files lack a portion of the clones; in checked studies, under half of the deficit traces to unresolved V genes, and the cause of the others is not known. The D gene and trimming were derived from the DNA, and the V and J assignments and clone size from that table. The sample data list some 2.1 million clones, and 93% of these were observed just once. About 1.6% of the sample is in the top ten clones.

Turning to this clone: There is no known antigen for this receptor. Base qualities were left out, and no much larger clone turns up one base away.

CD8 naive samples were CD45RO-negative cells positively selected for CCR7, giving a CD45RA+CCR7+ population that excluded TemRA cells. The donors were healthy, HIV-negative adults who had no recently reported acute infections or vaccinations. Every donor was a Caucasian adult residing in Nashville, Tennessee, USA. Blood was collected by leukapheresis, and PBMCs were isolated by Ficoll-Histopaque density gradient centrifugation and then cryopreserved in liquid nitrogen vapor phase. Purity and quantity of every magnetically sorted T cell population were checked by analytical flow cytometry. From each sorted fraction, genomic DNA was isolated and quantified by UV absorbance on a Nanodrop 2000c. The sequenced sample was naive CD8+ T cells from PBMCs. In the paper's terms, the cell subset or site label means: CD45RA+CCR7+. The sequence was obtained from a young man in good health. Some clones in this sample may be carry-over from other donors' samples.

The DNA reads TGTGCCAGCAGCCTACTGTTCGGCGGCATTACCTACGAGCAGTACTTC. Translated, it reads CASSLLFGGITYEQYF. This receptor chain uses TRBV14 and TRBJ2-7; no D segment can be confidently identified. The CDR3, cysteine through phenylalanine, is 16 amino acids long. Only the CDR3 region is kept as DNA, spanning 48 bases read in frame from base 1. The germline ends are 18 bases apart after V is trimmed by 4 bases and J by 2 bases. The germline V gene supplies CDR1 SGHDN and CDR2 FVKESK.